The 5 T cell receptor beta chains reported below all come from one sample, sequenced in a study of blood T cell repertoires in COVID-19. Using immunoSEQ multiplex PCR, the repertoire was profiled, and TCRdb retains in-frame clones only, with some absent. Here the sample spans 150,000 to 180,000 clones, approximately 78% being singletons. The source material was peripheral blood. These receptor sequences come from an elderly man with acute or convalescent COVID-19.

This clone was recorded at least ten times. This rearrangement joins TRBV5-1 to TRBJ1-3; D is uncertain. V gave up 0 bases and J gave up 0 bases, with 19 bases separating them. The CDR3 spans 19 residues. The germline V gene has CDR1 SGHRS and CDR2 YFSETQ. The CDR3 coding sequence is TGCGCCAGCAGCTTGGGTCCAGGTACAACCGGATTCTCTGGAAACACCATATATTTT. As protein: CASSLGPGTTGFSGNTIYF.

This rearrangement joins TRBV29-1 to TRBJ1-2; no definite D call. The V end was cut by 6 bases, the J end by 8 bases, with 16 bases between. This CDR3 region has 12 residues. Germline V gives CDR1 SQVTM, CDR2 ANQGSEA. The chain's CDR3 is CSVRSDGRGYTF. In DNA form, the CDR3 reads TGCAGCGTCCGAAGTGATGGGCGCGGCTACACCTTC.

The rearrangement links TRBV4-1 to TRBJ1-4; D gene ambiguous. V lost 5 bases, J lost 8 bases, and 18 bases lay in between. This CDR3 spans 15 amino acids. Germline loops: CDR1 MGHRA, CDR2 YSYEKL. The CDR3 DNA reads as TGCGCCAGCAGCATTTCGGTCCAACCCACCGAAAAACTGTTTTTT. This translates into CASSISVQPTEKLFF.

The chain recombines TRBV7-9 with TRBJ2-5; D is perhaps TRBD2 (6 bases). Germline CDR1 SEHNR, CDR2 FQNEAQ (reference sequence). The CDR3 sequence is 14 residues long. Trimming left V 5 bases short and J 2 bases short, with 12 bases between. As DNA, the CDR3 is TGTGCCAGCAGCATACTAGCTATACAAGAGACCCAGTACTTC. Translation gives CASSILAIQETQYF.

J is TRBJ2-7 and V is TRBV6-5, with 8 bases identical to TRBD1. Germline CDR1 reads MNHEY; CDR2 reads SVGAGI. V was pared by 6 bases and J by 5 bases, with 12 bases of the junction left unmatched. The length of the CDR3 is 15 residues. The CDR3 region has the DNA TGTGCCAGCAGCAGTGGACAGGGTAAAGTTCACGAGCAGTACGTC. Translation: CASSSGQGKVHEQYV.